These T cell receptor beta chains were read from a single sample in a study of cytomegalovirus exposure and HLA in healthy donors. Sequencing used immunoSEQ multiplex PCR; TCRdb keeps in-frame clones, though not all of them. Of approximately 95,000 clones in the sample, about four fifths are singletons; the top ten hold 4.1%. Material: PBMCs. The receptor set was obtained from a woman between 40 and 50 years old in good health and CMV-seropositive. Each CDR3 is given with its conserved first and last residue. D genes are given only for firm matches. Not every row has a clone size; where given, it reads once, few, many or a size class.

j_call v_call clone_size d_call cdr3_aa cdr3_nt
TRBJ1-2 TRBV9 - - CASSANQVYNYGYTF TGTGCCAGCAGCGCCAACCAGGTTTATAACTATGGCTACACCTTC
TRBJ2-7 TRBV10-1 - - CASSRGSYEQYF TGCGCCAGCTCTCGGGGCTCCTACGAGCAGTACTTC
TRBJ2-7 TRBV28 - - CALTDPSSYEQYF TGTGCGCTGACAGACCCGAGCTCCTACGAGCAGTACTTC
TRBJ2-1 TRBV5-1 - TRBD1 CASSLAGDRVDEQFF TGCGCCAGCAGCTTGGCAGGGGACAGGGTCGATGAGCAGTTCTTC
TRBJ1-5 TRBV6-1 - - CASTGPQRGNQPQHF TGTGCCAGCACGGGTCCCCAACGGGGCAATCAGCCCCAGCATTTT
TRBJ2-3 TRBV10-2 - - CASSESEIDTQYF TGCGCCAGCAGTGAGAGTGAGATAGATACGCAGTATTTT
TRBJ2-3 TRBV19 - - CASTSPGSTDTQYF TGTGCCAGTACTTCTCCGGGTAGCACAGATACGCAGTATTTT
TRBJ1-2 TRBV6-5 - - CASSYTAGVESYGYTF TGTGCCAGCAGTTACACGGCAGGGGTTGAGAGCTATGGCTACACCTTC
TRBJ2-1 TRBV5-1 - TRBD2 CASSLTSGSPSYNEQFF TGCGCCAGCAGCTTGACTAGCGGGTCGCCCTCCTACAATGAGCAGTTCTTC
TRBJ2-1 TRBV2 - TRBD2 CASVSREGYNEQFF TGTGCCAGCGTCTCTCGGGAGGGTTACAATGAGCAGTTCTTC
TRBJ2-5 TRBV28 - - CASSLGDGRETQYF TGTGCCAGCAGTTTAGGGGACGGGAGAGAGACCCAGTACTTC
TRBJ2-1 TRBV6-6 - - CASSPSDWRNEQFF TGTGCCAGCAGCCCTTCGGACTGGAGGAATGAGCAGTTCTTC
TRBJ1-1 TRBV10-1 - - CATQRQINTEAFF TGCGCCACCCAAAGACAGATTAACACTGAAGCTTTCTTT
TRBJ2-5 TRBV19 - - CASSLKQGFVETQYF TGTGCCAGTAGCCTTAAACAGGGTTTTGTCGAGACCCAGTACTTC
TRBJ1-2 TRBV30 few TRBD1 CAWSYTGAEGYTF TGTGCCTGGAGTTACACAGGGGCGGAGGGCTACACCTTC
TRBJ1-5 TRBV11-2 - - CASSLTGLSNQPQHF TGTGCCAGCAGCTTAACAGGGTTAAGCAATCAGCCCCAGCATTTT
TRBJ2-2 TRBV7-3 once - CASSLIGGGTGELFF TGTGCCAGCAGCTTAATAGGCGGAGGCACCGGGGAGCTGTTTTTT
TRBJ1-2 TRBV6-1 - TRBD1 CASNIQGAAYGYTF TGTGCCAGCAACATACAGGGGGCCGCCTATGGCTACACCTTC
TRBJ1-1 TRBV4-2 - - CASSQGGGNTEAFF TGTGCCAGCAGCCAAGGGGGGGGCAACACTGAAGCTTTCTTT
TRBJ1-5 TRBV9 - TRBD1 CASSANRGNQPQHF TGTGCCAGCAGCGCCAACAGGGGTAATCAGCCCCAGCATTTT
TRBJ2-3 TRBV15 - TRBD2 CATSRDVLAPTGTQYF TGTGCCACCAGCAGAGACGTACTAGCGCCCACAGGTACGCAGTATTTT
TRBJ1-3 TRBV6-1 - - CASSDGTLRSGNTIYF TGTGCCAGCAGTGACGGGACTCTGCGCTCTGGAAACACCATATATTTT
TRBJ1-1 TRBV4-1 - - CASSQEWHTNTEAFF TGCGCCAGCAGCCAAGAATGGCACACGAACACTGAAGCTTTCTTT
TRBJ2-1 TRBV5-1 - - CASSSFNEQFF TGCGCCAGCAGTAGTTTCAATGAGCAGTTCTTC
TRBJ2-1 TRBV4-2 once TRBD2 CASSRGLAGVNEQFF TGTGCCAGCAGCCGAGGACTAGCGGGAGTAAATGAGCAGTTCTTC
TRBJ2-2 TRBV9 - TRBD2 CASTGTSGYPAGELFF TGTGCCAGCACCGGGACTAGCGGTTACCCGGCCGGGGAGCTGTTTTTT
TRBJ2-5 TRBV28 once TRBD1 CASSLYLKQGIGETQYF TGTGCCAGCAGTTTATACCTAAAACAGGGGATAGGAGAGACCCAGTACTTC
TRBJ2-2 TRBV7-9 - TRBD2 CASWPSSGGTGELFF TGTGCCAGCTGGCCGAGCAGCGGGGGCACCGGGGAGCTGTTTTTT
TRBJ1-1 TRBV30 - TRBD1 CACRTGVWDTEAFF TGTGCCTGCCGAACAGGGGTGTGGGACACTGAAGCTTTCTTT
TRBJ1-2 TRBV5-5 - TRBD1 CASSLEGAVYYGYTF TGTGCCAGCAGCTTAGAGGGGGCAGTCTACTATGGCTACACCTTC
TRBJ1-4 TRBV4-1 - TRBD1 CASSQDAGQGNEKLFF TGCGCCAGCAGCCAAGATGCAGGACAGGGTAATGAAAAACTGTTTTTT
TRBJ2-1 TRBV6-5 - - CASSLQPPYGEQFF TGTGCCAGCAGTCTACAGCCTCCTTATGGTGAGCAGTTCTTC
TRBJ2-1 TRBV5-1 - TRBD2 CASMGLAGGIYNEQFF TGCGCCAGCATGGGGCTAGCGGGAGGCATATACAATGAGCAGTTCTTC
TRBJ2-5 TRBV29-1 - TRBD2 CSAGTSGTSQRETQYF TGCAGCGCTGGGACTAGCGGGACTTCTCAGCGAGAGACCCAGTACTTC
TRBJ2-1 TRBV7-7 - TRBD1 CDTPNPGQGLCEQFF TGTGACACCCCGAATCCGGGACAGGGTTTGTGTGAGCAGTTCTTC
TRBJ2-3 TRBV29-1 - TRBD2 CSVSGTSPFDTQYF TGCAGCGTTAGTGGGACTAGCCCCTTCGATACGCAGTATTTT
TRBJ2-1 TRBV29-1 - TRBD1 CSVGQGIVNEQFF TGCAGCGTGGGACAGGGGATTGTAAATGAGCAGTTCTTC
TRBJ2-3 TRBV6-5 - TRBD2 CASSPSRELGDTQYF TGTGCCAGCAGCCCGTCGCGGGAGTTAGGGGATACGCAGTATTTT
TRBJ2-1 TRBV5-5 - TRBD2 CASSLAWLAGGNEQFF TGTGCCAGCAGCTTGGCCTGGCTAGCGGGAGGCAATGAGCAGTTCTTC
TRBJ2-5 TRBV2 - - CASSFQGAGHAQETQYF TGTGCCAGCAGTTTCCAAGGTGCAGGCCACGCACAAGAGACCCAGTACTTC
TRBJ2-4 TRBV5-1 once TRBD2 CASSLVVGLADGRKNIQYF TGCGCCAGCAGCTTGGTTGTGGGGCTAGCGGACGGGCGTAAAAACATTCAGTACTTC
TRBJ2-1 TRBV9 - - CASSGRDNHNEQFF TGTGCCAGCAGCGGCCGGGACAACCACAATGAGCAGTTCTTC
TRBJ2-7 TRBV10-2 - - CASSTRDSSYEQYF TGCGCCAGCAGTACTCGGGACTCCTCCTACGAGCAGTACTTC
TRBJ1-3 TRBV30 - TRBD1 CASGQVSGNTIYF TGTGCTTCGGGACAGGTCTCTGGAAACACCATATATTTT
TRBJ1-1 TRBV11-3 - TRBD1 CASSQIGQGSAEAFF TGTGCCAGCAGCCAGATAGGACAGGGAAGCGCTGAAGCTTTCTTT